The 18 T cell receptor beta chains given below trace back to one sample, sequenced in a study of blood T cell repertoires in COVID-19. Only in-frame clones appear in the TCRdb table, and some are missing; sequencing was by immunoSEQ multiplex PCR. The table has under 200,000 clones, 90% seen once. Material for sequencing was peripheral blood. All receptors come from a man aged 50-60 years with acute or convalescent COVID-19.

The chain is built from TRBV6-6 and TRBJ1-2; D may be TRBD1 (6 bases). V was trimmed by 6 bases and J by 5 bases, leaving 13 bases between them. The CDR3 is 13 amino acids. Germline lookup yields CDR1 MNHNY and CDR2 SVGAGI (reference sequence). The CDR3 sequence: CASSLGQLYGYTF. The CDR3 region has the DNA TGTGCCAGCAGCCTCGGACAGCTGTATGGCTACACCTTC.

V and J are TRBV24-1 and TRBJ1-2; D may be TRBD1 (6 bases). V was trimmed by 3 bases and J by 6 bases, leaving 10 bases between them. Germline assignment: CDR1 KGHDR and CDR2 SFDVKD. This CDR3 contains 13 residues. The CDR3 reads CATSDTNRDGYTF. CDR3 coding DNA: TGTGCCACCAGTGATACAAACAGGGATGGCTACACCTTC.

The chain is built from TRBV4-3 and TRBJ1-6; 7 bases map to TRBD1. Germline V CDR1 and CDR2: LGHNA, YSLEER. V trimming: 0 bases; J trimming: 5 bases; junction bases outside the gene matches: 4. This CDR3 region has 16 residues. CDR3 region: CASSQDLGQNNSPLHF. DNA of the CDR3: TGCGCCAGCAGCCAAGACTTGGGACAGAATAATTCACCCCTCCACTTT.

The chain uses TRBV18 and TRBJ1-5; D gene uncertain. This CDR3 comprises 16 residues. Per the germline V gene, CDR1 is KGHSH and CDR2 is LQKENI. V lost 1 base to trimming and J lost 1 base, with 11 bases between them. CDR3 in amino acids: CASSPLPAESNQPQHF. Written as DNA, the CDR3 is TGTGCCAGCTCACCACTCCCCGCCGAGAGCAATCAGCCCCAGCATTTT.

The chain links TRBV6-2 or TRBV6-3 to TRBJ1-1; no clear D. Trimming pared 2 bases from V and 3 bases from J, leaving 10 bases between. Germline V lookup: CDR1 MNHEY, CDR2 SVGEGT. This CDR3 has 14 residues. The CDR3 region has the DNA TGTGCCAGCAGTTACGGACTTTTTTACACTGAAGCTTTCTTT. Translation gives CASSYGLFYTEAFF.

The chain couples TRBV7-2 to TRBJ2-3; TRBD1 matches 10 bases. V gave up 3 bases and J gave up 4 bases; unmatched junction bases: 1. There are 14 residues in the CDR3. Looked up from germline, CDR1 is SGHTA and CDR2 is FQGNSA. CDR3 sequence: CASSFGTGADTQYF. As DNA, the CDR3 is TGTGCCAGCAGCTTTGGGACAGGGGCAGATACGCAGTATTTT.

The rearrangement joins TRBV12-3 or TRBV12-4 to TRBJ1-6; unclear D gene. Between the trimmed V and J ends, which lost 8 bases and 0 bases, there was a span of 5 bases. This CDR3 has 13 residues. CDR3 sequence reads: CASVSSYNSPLHF. CDR3 DNA sequence: TGTGCCAGCGTGAGCTCCTATAATTCACCCCTCCACTTT.

This clone was detected only once. The chain joins TRBV9 to TRBJ1-1, with TRBD1 identical over 8 bases. Per the germline V gene, CDR1 is SGDLS and CDR2 is YYNGEE. J gave up 3 bases and V 3 bases, and 7 bases lay outside the gene matches. The CDR3 spans 15 residues. In DNA, the CDR3 is TGTGCCAGCAGCGGAGACAGGGGAGTCTACACTGAAGCTTTCTTT. This gives the protein CASSGDRGVYTEAFF.

This chain links TRBV18 with TRBJ2-1; weak D call: TRBD2 (6 bases). The V gene's germline CDR1 is KGHSH and CDR2 LQKENI. This CDR3 has 15 amino acids. Trimming took off 5 bases at V and 3 bases at J, with 14 bases between the two ends. The CDR3 reads CASSVGLPFYNEQFF. CDR3 DNA: TGTGCCAGCTCAGTGGGACTCCCATTCTACAATGAGCAGTTCTTC.

The gene calls are TRBV10-3 and TRBJ1-3; no clear D. The length of the CDR3 is 13 residues. The germline V and J ends were trimmed by 0 bases and 4 bases, with 4 bases remaining between them. CDR1 is ENHRY and CDR2 is SYGVKD in the germline V gene. CDR3 nucleotides: TGTGCCATCAGTGAGTCCGTGGGAAACACCATATATTTT. Amino acids: CAISESVGNTIYF.

This clone has just one count. This sequence joins TRBV4-1 and TRBJ2-5; 12 nucleotides align to TRBD1. J was trimmed by 5 bases and V by 3 bases; bases with no gene match: 7. CDR3 length equals 16 residues. Looked up from germline, CDR1 is MGHRA and CDR2 is YSYEKL. The chain's CDR3 is CASSQPGTGGSETQYF. The DNA of the CDR3 is TGCGCCAGCAGCCAGCCAGGGACAGGGGGCTCGGAGACCCAGTACTTC.

The chain uses TRBV6-6 and TRBJ1-5; 9 bases align to TRBD1. CDR1 is MNHNY, CDR2 SVGAGI, per germline (reference sequence). Germline trimming cut 6 bases from V and 6 bases from J; bases unmatched to any gene: 9. The CDR3 is 15 amino acids. CDR3 residues: CASSLGDRDGQPQHF. In DNA form, the CDR3 reads TGTGCCAGCAGCCTCGGGGACAGGGACGGTCAGCCCCAGCATTTT.

In regard to this clone: Other DNA variants within this sample encode the same CDR3. CDR3 coding DNA: TGTGCCAGCAGCCAAGACTCCTCTGGGGCCAACGTCCTGACTTTC. Translation: CASSQDSSGANVLTF. This rearrangement joins TRBV3-1 (or the pseudogene TRBV3-2) to TRBJ2-6; D unresolved. Germline V CDR1 and CDR2: LGHDT, YNNKEL (reference sequence). The germline V and J ends were trimmed by 0 bases and 0 bases, with 3 bases remaining between them. The CDR3 is 15 residues long.

In its sample, this clone was seen once. The chain joins TRBV28 to TRBJ2-7; D is unresolved. Per germline, CDR1 MDHEN and CDR2 SYDVKM. The CDR3 extends over 15 amino acids. Trimming removed 8 bases at V and 0 bases at J, with 17 bases between. The CDR3: CASQSRQRSSYEQYV. The CDR3 region has the DNA TGTGCCAGCCAATCCAGGCAACGAAGCTCCTACGAGCAGTACGTC.

The rearrangement uses TRBV29-1 and TRBJ2-4; 7 bases fit TRBD1. Per germline, CDR1 SQVTM and CDR2 ANQGSEA. The CDR3 is 16 residues long. Written as DNA, the CDR3 is TGCAGTGCCCGGGACAGAGGAGCGGATGCCAAAAACATTCAGTACTTC. Amino acids: CSARDRGADAKNIQYF.

The chain combines TRBV5-6 with TRBJ2-3; the match to TRBD2 covers 7 bases. The J segment lost 5 bases and the V segment lost 0 bases, leaving 3 bases of the junction unmatched. The CDR3 length is 14 residues. In germline, CDR1 is SGHDT, CDR2 YYEEEE. Here the CDR3 reads CASSLVWGGDTQYF. CDR3 coding DNA: TGTGCCAGCAGCTTGGTGTGGGGGGGAGATACGCAGTATTTT.

This clone turned up a few times. This chain uses TRBV19 with TRBJ1-1, with TRBD1 matching over 11 bases. The junction had 5 bases not matched to a gene; V was cut back by 4 bases and J by 4 bases. The CDR3 totals 15 residues. Germline-derived CDR1 and CDR2 are LNHDA and SQIVND (reference sequence). CDR3 amino acids: CASSTTGTGGTEAFF. In DNA form, the CDR3 reads TGTGCCAGTAGTACCACCGGGACAGGGGGCACTGAAGCTTTCTTT.

The gene calls are TRBV7-2 and TRBJ2-3; D possibly corresponds to TRBD2 (6 bases). CDR3 length: 14 residues. The germline V and J ends were trimmed by 5 bases and 4 bases, with 13 bases remaining between them. Germline V lookup: CDR1 SGHTA, CDR2 FQGNSA. CDR3 amino acids: CASSPSSVPDTQYF. CDR3 in DNA: TGTGCCAGCAGCCCTTCTAGCGTTCCAGATACGCAGTATTTT. The whole variable domain, remainder taken from reference TRBV7-2 and TRBJ2-3, is GAGVSQSPSNKVTEKGKDVELRCDPISGHTALYWYRQSLGQGLEFLIYFQGNSAPDKSGLPSDRFSAERTGGSVSTLTIQRTQQEDSAVYLCASSPSSVPDTQYFGPGTRLTVL.